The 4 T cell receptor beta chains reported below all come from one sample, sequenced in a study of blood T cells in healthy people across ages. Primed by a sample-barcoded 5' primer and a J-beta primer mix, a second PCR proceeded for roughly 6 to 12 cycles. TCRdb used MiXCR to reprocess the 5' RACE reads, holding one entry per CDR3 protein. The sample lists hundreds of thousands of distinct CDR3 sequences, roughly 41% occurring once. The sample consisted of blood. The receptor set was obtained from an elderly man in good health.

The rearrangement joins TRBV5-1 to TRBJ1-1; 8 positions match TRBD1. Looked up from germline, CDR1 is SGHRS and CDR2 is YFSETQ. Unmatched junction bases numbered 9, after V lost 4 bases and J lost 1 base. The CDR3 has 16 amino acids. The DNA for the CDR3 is TGCGCCAGCAGCCGGGGACAGGCTCGTACGAACACTGAAGCTTTCTTT. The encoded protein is CASSRGQARTNTEAFF.

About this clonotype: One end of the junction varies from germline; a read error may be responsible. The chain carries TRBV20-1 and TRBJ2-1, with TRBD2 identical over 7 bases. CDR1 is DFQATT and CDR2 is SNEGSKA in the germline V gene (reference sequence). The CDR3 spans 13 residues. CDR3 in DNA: TGCAGTGCTAGGGCGGGAGTGAACAATGATCAGTTCTTC. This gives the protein CSARAGVNNDQFF.

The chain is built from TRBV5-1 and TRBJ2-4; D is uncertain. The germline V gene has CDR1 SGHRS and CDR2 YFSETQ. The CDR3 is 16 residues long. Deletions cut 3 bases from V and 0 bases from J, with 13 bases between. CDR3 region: CASSSSLGLAKNIQYF. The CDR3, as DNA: TGCGCCAGCAGCTCCAGCCTTGGGCTAGCCAAAAACATTCAGTACTTC.

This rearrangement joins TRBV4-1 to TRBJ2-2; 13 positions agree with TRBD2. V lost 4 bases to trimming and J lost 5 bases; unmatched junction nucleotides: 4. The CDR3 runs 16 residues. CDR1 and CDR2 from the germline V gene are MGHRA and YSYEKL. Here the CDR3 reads CASSRTSGSSTGELFF. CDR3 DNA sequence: TGCGCCAGCAGCCGGACTAGCGGGAGCAGTACCGGGGAGCTGTTTTTT.